This T cell receptor (beta chain) originates from a study of type 1 and type 2 diabetes patients. Study findings and constraints: In CD4+ and CD8+ T cells, type 2 diabetes diversity exceeded type 1. With limited T2D and control samples, some T1D-only expanded clones may not be T1D-specific.

Amplification started from genomic DNA. The TCR beta CDR3 region was amplified using 30 forward and 13 reverse primers. MiXCR, run by TCRdb on the multiplex PCR reads, gives a single entry per CDR3 protein. The table lists under 300,000 distinct CDR3 sequences, around 50% of them singletons. Each diabetic donor fulfilled classification criteria for either type 1 or type 2. This clonotype showed up just a few times. What it binds is not known. CDR1 MNHNS and CDR2 SASEGT come from the germline V gene. V trimming: 6 bases; J trimming: 7 bases; junction bases outside the gene matches: 10. The CDR3 extends over 14 amino acids.

This receptor was obtained from a man in his late teens or twenties with type 2 diabetes. The chain has TRBV6-1 and TRBJ1-2; 8 nucleotides line up with TRBD1. The sample comprised peripheral blood mononuclear cells (PBMCs). CDR3 amino acids: CASSQDRARAGYTF. The CDR3 coding sequence is TGTGCCAGCAGCCAGGACAGGGCTAGGGCTGGCTACACCTTC.